The 30 T cell receptor beta chains below all came from one sample that was sequenced in a study of siplizumab effects on memory and regulatory T cells. Produced via immunoSEQ multiplex PCR; TCRdb's table is partial and in-frame only. This repertoire shows just over 50,000 clones, 95% to 97% found once; its top ten account for 0.5% to 0.7%. Material for sequencing was naive CD4+ T cells sorted from blood. Receptors were obtained from a human donor in good health.

The chain links TRBV19 to TRBJ2-7; D unclear. Germline loops: CDR1 LNHDA, CDR2 SQIVND (reference sequence). This CDR3 spans 13 amino acids. With 4 bases removed from V and 2 bases from J, the gap between germline ends came to 9 bases. CDR3 region: CASSKSDPYEQYF. CDR3 bases: TGTGCCAGTAGTAAGAGCGATCCCTACGAGCAGTACTTC.

The chain is built from TRBV7-9 and TRBJ2-5; D is perhaps TRBD1 (6 bases). The V gene's germline CDR1 is SEHNR and CDR2 FQNEAQ (reference sequence). V was shortened by 1 base and J by 2 bases, with 8 bases between the two germline ends. The CDR3 is made up of 14 amino acids. In DNA, the CDR3 is TGTGCCAGCAGCTTAGACAGGGTTCAAGAGACCCAGTACTTC. This codes for CASSLDRVQETQYF.

The chain uses TRBV28 and TRBJ2-6; TRBD1 is a possible D gene (5 bases). The CDR3 is made up of 15 amino acids. The germline V gene has CDR1 MDHEN and CDR2 SYDVKM. Trimming stripped 5 bases from V and 5 bases from J, with 13 bases between. The CDR3 nucleotides read TGTGCCAGCAGTCCCCCGACAGCTCGGGCCAACGTCCTGACTTTC. Residues: CASSPPTARANVLTF. The full variable domain, with the rest looked up from reference TRBV28 and TRBJ2-6, is DVKVTQSSRYLVKRTGEKVFLECVQDMDHENMFWYRQDPGLGLRLIYFSYDVKMKEKGDIPEGYSVSREKKERFSLILESASTNQTSMYLCASSPPTARANVLTFGAGSRLTVL.

The chain recombines TRBV4-3 with TRBJ2-7; possibly TRBD2 for D (5 bases). V was clipped by 4 bases and J by 1 base, with 8 bases between them. CDR1 is LGHNA, CDR2 YSLEER, per germline. There are 13 residues in the CDR3. Here the CDR3 DNA reads TGCGCCAGCAGCCCGGGGTTATCCTACGAGCAGTACTTC. This sequence encodes CASSPGLSYEQYF.

J is TRBJ2-7 and V is TRBV27, with 9 positions matching TRBD2. V lost 3 bases, J lost 6 bases, and 6 bases stayed unmatched. The CDR3 runs 14 residues. Germline V gene sequence: CDR1 MNHEY, CDR2 SMNVEV (reference sequence). CDR3 sequence: CASSFLAGEIEQYF. The CDR3 DNA reads TGTGCCAGCAGTTTTTTAGCGGGAGAGATCGAGCAGTACTTC.

The chain uses TRBV9 and TRBJ2-3; D not certain. Looked up from germline, CDR1 is SGDLS and CDR2 is YYNGEE. This CDR3 has 14 amino acids. Trimming removed 0 bases at V and 4 bases at J, with 9 bases between. DNA for the CDR3: TGTGCCAGCAGCGTAGGAGTGGTCTCAGATACGCAGTATTTT. Protein product: CASSVGVVSDTQYF.

The rearrangement joins TRBV15 to TRBJ2-5; 7 bases are shared with TRBD1. CDR1 is LNHNV and CDR2 is YYDKDF in the germline V gene (reference sequence). CDR3 length equals 16 residues. Germline trimming cut 0 bases from V and 5 bases from J; bases unmatched to any gene: 9. This chain's CDR3 is CATSRDPKGAGETQYF. The CDR3 DNA sequence: TGTGCCACCAGCAGAGATCCTAAGGGGGCGGGTGAGACCCAGTACTTC.

The V gene is TRBV30, the J gene TRBJ1-5; possible D gene TRBD1, 5 bases. The J call may not be correct, given that the DNA end is closer to TRBJ2-3. The CDR3 runs to 13 residues. Germline V lookup: CDR1 GTSNPN, CDR2 SVGIG (reference sequence). As DNA, the CDR3 is TGTGCCTGGAACTCCAAGGGTAGACAGCCCCAGTATTTT. Its protein is CAWNSKGRQPQYF.

The chain employs TRBV19 and TRBJ1-5; TRBD1 is a possible D gene (6 bases). CDR1 and CDR2 from the germline V gene are LNHDA and SQIVND (reference sequence). V was cut by 5 bases and J by 2 bases, with 13 bases left in between. The CDR3 is 15 amino acids. Here the CDR3 DNA reads TGTGCCAGTAGTCCGCAGGGGCCTGGCAATCAGCCCCAGCATTTT. This codes for CASSPQGPGNQPQHF.

CDR3 DNA sequence: TGTGCCAGCAGCCCCCGACAGGGACCTAACTATGGCTACACCTTC. Protein sequence: CASSPRQGPNYGYTF. J is TRBJ1-2 and V is TRBV9; 7 bases are shared with TRBD1. J was trimmed by 0 bases and V by 4 bases; bases with no gene match: 6. This CDR3 has 15 amino acids. CDR1 is SGDLS, CDR2 YYNGEE, per germline.

This chain joins TRBV19 and TRBJ1-6; D ambiguous. Germline CDR1 and CDR2: LNHDA and SQIVND (reference sequence). V lost 7 bases, J lost 0 bases, and 10 bases lay in between. The CDR3 is 15 amino acids. This CDR3 is CASTQRSSYNSPLHF. The CDR3 DNA reads as TGTGCCAGTACCCAGAGGAGCTCCTATAATTCACCCCTCCACTTT.

V and J are TRBV2 and TRBJ2-2, with D possibly matching TRBD1 (5 bases). Germline assignment: CDR1 SNHLY and CDR2 FYNNEI. The CDR3 is 15 amino acids. The V end lost 0 bases, the J end lost 5 bases, and 10 bases lay between the germline ends. The CDR3 DNA sequence: TGTGCCAGCAGTGAAGCGGTTCCAGGGACCGGGGAGCTGTTTTTT. Translation gives CASSEAVPGTGELFF.

The chain links TRBV6-1 to TRBJ2-2; D unresolved. The CDR3 consists of 15 residues. Trimming removed 7 bases at V and 3 bases at J, with 15 bases between. Germline CDR1 reads MNHNS; CDR2 reads SASEGT. DNA for the CDR3: TGTGCCAGCAAGGACCTCCCAGGTTACACCGGGGAGCTGTTTTTT. It codes for CASKDLPGYTGELFF.

V gene TRBV18 combines with J gene TRBJ2-1, with D unresolved. V was clipped by 4 bases and J by 0 bases, with 10 bases between them. The CDR3 extends over 15 amino acids. Germline CDR1 and CDR2: KGHSH and LQKENI. DNA of the CDR3: TGTGCCAGCTCACGAATCCCGGGCTCCTACAATGAGCAGTTCTTC. It encodes CASSRIPGSYNEQFF.

The chain uses TRBV28 and TRBJ2-7; D assignment may be TRBD1 or TRBD2 (6 bases each). The V gene's germline CDR1 is MDHEN and CDR2 SYDVKM. Trimming cost V 5 bases and J 7 bases, with 18 bases left between them. The CDR3 consists of 14 residues. The CDR3 bases are TGTGCCAGCAGTCCTAAGGGGGGCCGGCGGGAGCAGTACTTC. Residues: CASSPKGGRREQYF.

Of note for this clone: At one end, the junction sequence differs from germline, possibly due to a read error. The rearrangement joins TRBV18 to TRBJ1-2; D call uncertain. The CDR3 extends over 13 amino acids. In germline, CDR1 is KGHSH, CDR2 LQKENI. The CDR3 DNA reads as TGTGCCAGCCCACCAGATACTCGGGATGGCTACACCTTC. It yields the protein CASPPDTRDGYTF.

The chain joins TRBV7-9 to TRBJ2-5; TRBD2 agrees at 9 bases. This CDR3 is 15 amino acids long. J was trimmed by 1 base and V by 5 bases; bases with no gene match: 5. CDR1 is SEHNR, CDR2 FQNEAQ, per germline (reference sequence). CDR3 protein: CASSTGTSSQETQYF. The DNA for the CDR3 is TGTGCCAGCAGCACCGGGACTAGCAGCCAAGAGACCCAGTACTTC.

In this sample, this clone turned up once. CDR3 sequence (DNA): TGTGCCAGCAGTCTAGTGTCGGGAGGGGAAGAGACCCAGTACTTC. Its protein product is CASSLVSGGEETQYF. This sequence joins TRBV7-9 and TRBJ2-5; 8 bases line up with TRBD2. The CDR3 loop spans 15 amino acids. CDR1 is SEHNR and CDR2 is FQNEAQ in the germline V gene (reference sequence). V dropped 6 bases and J dropped 3; count of bases not matched to a gene: 9. Supplemented by reference TRBV7-9 and TRBJ2-5, the full variable domain reads DTGVSQNPRHKITKRGQNVTFRCDPISEHNRLYWYRQTLGQGPEFLTYFQNEAQLEKSRLLSDRFSAERPKGSFSTLEIQRTEQGDSAMYLCASSLVSGGEETQYFGPGTRLLVL.

V usage is TRBV6-5 and J usage is TRBJ2-2; perhaps TRBD1 as D (6 bases). The CDR3 has 15 amino acids. Looked up from germline, CDR1 is MNHEY and CDR2 is SVGAGI. The germline V and J ends were trimmed by 0 bases and 7 bases, with 12 bases remaining between them. For the CDR3, the DNA is TGTGCCAGCAGTTACTCGCCCAGGGGCTACGGGGAGCTGTTTTTT. Translation: CASSYSPRGYGELFF.

V and J are TRBV2 and TRBJ2-1, with 9 positions matching TRBD2. V lost 1 base, J lost 4 bases, and 11 bases stayed unmatched. The germline gives CDR1 SNHLY, CDR2 FYNNEI. CDR3 length: 18 residues. CDR3 residues: CASSEGVSGRIPYNEQFF. DNA for the CDR3: TGTGCCAGCAGTGAAGGGGTTAGCGGGAGAATACCTTACAATGAGCAGTTCTTC.

This chain connects TRBV2 to TRBJ1-5; TRBD1 agrees at 8 bases. V was pared by 6 bases and J by 0 bases, with 1 base of the junction left unmatched. Germline CDR1 SNHLY, CDR2 FYNNEI. CDR3 length: 14 amino acids. CDR3 sequence reads: CASRDRASNQPQHF. DNA for the CDR3: TGTGCCAGCAGGGACAGGGCTAGCAATCAGCCCCAGCATTTT. Full variable domain (remainder filled in from reference TRBV2 and TRBJ1-5): EPEVTQTPSHQVTQMGQEVILRCVPISNHLYFYWYRQILGQKVEFLVSFYNNEISEKSEIFDDQFSVERPDGSNFTLKIRSTKLEDSAMYFCASRDRASNQPQHFGDGTRLSIL.

With respect to this clone: Relative to the germline gene, one junction end is altered; a read error may explain this. This rearrangement joins TRBV7-7 to TRBJ2-7, with a possible D match to TRBD2 (6 bases). Looked up from germline, CDR1 is SSHAT and CDR2 is FNYEAQ (reference sequence). The CDR3 is 14 amino acids. The CDR3 here is CASSLAAEGSEQYF. The CDR3 DNA reads as TGTGCTAGCAGCTTAGCGGCTGAAGGTTCCGAGCAGTACTTC.

The chain joins TRBV5-1 to TRBJ2-1; 11 bases align to TRBD2. The CDR3 contains 18 residues. With 4 bases clipped from V and 0 bases from J, the junction kept 9 bases outside the gene matches. Germline V gene lookup returns CDR1 SGHRS and CDR2 YFSETQ. The CDR3 bases are TGCGCCAGCAGCCGAAGACTAGCGGGGATGAGCTCCTACAATGAGCAGTTCTTC. It translates to CASSRRLAGMSSYNEQFF.

This rearrangement joins TRBV21-1 to TRBJ2-2; TRBD1, the D gene given by the table, was not confirmed from the DNA. TRBV21-1 is tagged as a pseudogene. The CDR3 is made up of 17 amino acids. The CDR3 is CASSTSKQGTNTGELFF. The CDR3 DNA is TGTGCCAGCAGCACGAGTAAACAGGGTACGAACACCGGGGAGCTGTTTTTT.

V gene TRBV4-1 combines with J gene TRBJ1-4; D not resolved. Deletions cut 3 bases from V and 6 bases from J, with 11 bases between. The CDR3 spans 14 residues. The germline CDR1 and CDR2 sequences are MGHRA and YSYEKL. DNA for the CDR3: TGCGCCAGCAGCCACCGGGAGCGCGATGAAAAACTGTTTTTT. Translating gives CASSHRERDEKLFF.

The chain joins TRBV2 to TRBJ2-5, with D perhaps matching TRBD1 (7 bases). V was clipped by 0 bases and J by 5 bases, with 13 bases between them. Germline CDR1 reads SNHLY; CDR2 reads FYNNEI. The length of the CDR3 is 15 residues. The DNA of the CDR3 is TGTGCCAGCAGTGAAGCACCAGGGGGAGGTGAGACCCAGTACTTC. As protein: CASSEAPGGGETQYF. The variable domain in full, with the rest retrieved from reference TRBV2 and TRBJ2-5, is EPEVTQTPSHQVTQMGQEVILRCVPISNHLYFYWYRQILGQKVEFLVSFYNNEISEKSEIFDDQFSVERPDGSNFTLKIRSTKLEDSAMYFCASSEAPGGGETQYFGPGTRLLVL.

The chain is built from TRBV7-6 and TRBJ2-1; possible D gene TRBD2, 6 bases. The CDR3 is 17 amino acids. V lost 3 bases and J lost 2, with 17 bases in between. The germline gives CDR1 SGHVS, CDR2 FNYEAQ. CDR3 in DNA: TGTGCCAGCAGCTTGGGAGGAGGCGGGGCCCCCTACAATGAGCAGTTCTTC. Amino acids: CASSLGGGGAPYNEQFF.

The chain is built from TRBV10-3 and TRBJ1-1; D is unclear. V was trimmed by 0 bases and J by 7 bases, leaving 15 bases between them. The V gene's germline CDR1 is ENHRY and CDR2 SYGVKD. This CDR3 spans 15 amino acids. CDR3 sequence (DNA): TGTGCCATCAGTGAGTCGGCGGGCGGTCGTAGTGAAGCTTTCTTT. It yields the protein CAISESAGGRSEAFF.

The J gene is TRBJ2-3, the V gene TRBV14; D is unresolved. The CDR3 consists of 12 residues. Trimming stripped 3 bases from V and 14 bases from J, with 15 bases between. CDR1 SGHDN and CDR2 FVKESK come from the germline V gene. The CDR3, as DNA: TGTGCCAGCAGCCATAGCTGGAACGCGGTGTATTTT. This gives the protein CASSHSWNAVYF.

The CDR3 is CASSMGRIAEAFF. The CDR3 region has the DNA TGTGCCAGTAGTATGGGGCGCATCGCTGAAGCTTTCTTT. The chain employs TRBV19 and TRBJ1-1, with a possible D match to TRBD1 (5 bases). The germline V gene has CDR1 LNHDA and CDR2 SQIVND (reference sequence). The CDR3 is 13 residues long. Trimming stripped 3 bases from V and 6 bases from J, with 11 bases between.